Listed below are T cell receptor beta chains from one sample, sequenced in a study of CD8 T cells in Susac syndrome. TCRdb itself ran the immunoSEQ multiplex PCR reads through MiXCR, one entry per CDR3 protein. This table holds about 300,000 distinct CDR3 sequences, 75% to 85% found once. Sequenced sample: CD8+ T cells from PBMCs. These receptors came from a human donor with multiple sclerosis. CDR3s include the opening cysteine and the closing phenylalanine or tryptophan. Fields, in order: clone size, V gene, CDR3 length, D gene, J gene, CDR3 DNA, CDR3 protein. D genes are given only for firm matches. Not every row has a clone size; where given, it reads once, few, many or a size class.

clone_size: once; v_call: TRBV30; cdr3_length: 15; d_call: TRBD1; j_call: TRBJ1-5; cdr3_nt: TGTGCCTGGAGCGCGGACAGGGGCTCCAATCAGCCCCAGCATTTT; cdr3_aa: CAWSADRGSNQPQHF
clone_size: .; v_call: TRBV30; cdr3_length: 13; d_call: .; j_call: TRBJ2-1; cdr3_nt: TGTGCCTGGGCCCTTGGGCCTTACAATGAGCAGTTCTTC; cdr3_aa: CAWALGPYNEQFF
clone_size: .; v_call: TRBV10-3; cdr3_length: 15; d_call: TRBD1; j_call: TRBJ2-7; cdr3_nt: TGTGCCATCAGTGAGACCGGGACAGCCCCCTACGAGCAGTACTTC; cdr3_aa: CAISETGTAPYEQYF
clone_size: few; v_call: TRBV12-3/TRBV12-4; cdr3_length: 15; d_call: .; j_call: TRBJ2-2; cdr3_nt: TGTGCCAGCAGTTTGGATAGCGGCGGCACCGGGGAGCTGTTTTTT; cdr3_aa: CASSLDSGGTGELFF
clone_size: .; v_call: TRBV13; cdr3_length: 16; d_call: .; j_call: TRBJ2-1; cdr3_nt: TGTGCCAGCAGCCCCCCAGGGACTCAATCCTACAATGAGCAGTTCTTC; cdr3_aa: CASSPPGTQSYNEQFF
clone_size: few; v_call: TRBV6-5; cdr3_length: 12; d_call: .; j_call: TRBJ2-1; cdr3_nt: TGTGCCAGCAGCTCCTCCGGCAATGAGCAGTTCTTC; cdr3_aa: CASSSSGNEQFF
clone_size: .; v_call: TRBV11-2; cdr3_length: 13; d_call: .; j_call: TRBJ2-7; cdr3_nt: TGTGCCAGCCGGGACGTTCATGCCTACGAGCAGTACTTC; cdr3_aa: CASRDVHAYEQYF
clone_size: .; v_call: TRBV28; cdr3_length: 19; d_call: .; j_call: TRBJ2-7; cdr3_nt: TGTGCCAGCAGGGGCACCTTGCGGGCCATCGGCCCTAGCTCCTACGAGCAGTACTTC; cdr3_aa: CASRGTLRAIGPSSYEQYF
clone_size: few; v_call: TRBV4-2; cdr3_length: 19; d_call: TRBD1; j_call: TRBJ2-6; cdr3_nt: TGTGCCAGCAGCCAAGCAAACAGGGGGCCGGAATCTGGGGCCAACGTCCTGACTTTC; cdr3_aa: CASSQANRGPESGANVLTF
clone_size: .; v_call: TRBV12-3/TRBV12-4; cdr3_length: 17; d_call: TRBD2; j_call: TRBJ2-3; cdr3_nt: TGTGCCAGCAGTTTTGGCCTAGCGGGTCCTAACACAGATACGCAGTATTTT; cdr3_aa: CASSFGLAGPNTDTQYF
clone_size: once; v_call: TRBV28; cdr3_length: 13; d_call: .; j_call: TRBJ1-1; cdr3_nt: TGTGCCAGCAGCCTATTCCGGGGGGATAAAGCTTTCTTT; cdr3_aa: CASSLFRGDKAFF
clone_size: once; v_call: TRBV6-2/TRBV6-3; cdr3_length: 13; d_call: .; j_call: TRBJ2-1; cdr3_nt: TGTGCCAGCAGTCTGTCTATGTACAATGAGCAGTTCTTC; cdr3_aa: CASSLSMYNEQFF
clone_size: .; v_call: TRBV5-6; cdr3_length: 13; d_call: .; j_call: TRBJ2-2; cdr3_nt: TGTGCCAGCAGCTTGCGAATAAGCGGGGAGCTGTTTTTT; cdr3_aa: CASSLRISGELFF
clone_size: .; v_call: TRBV3-1; cdr3_length: 12; d_call: .; j_call: TRBJ2-3; cdr3_nt: .; cdr3_aa: CSPRSSQIRSIF
clone_size: once; v_call: TRBV15; cdr3_length: 17; d_call: TRBD2; j_call: TRBJ2-5; cdr3_nt: TGTGCCACTAGCGGGATCGGTGGCGGGAGAGGGTTGGAGACCCAGTACTTC; cdr3_aa: CATSGIGGGRGLETQYF
clone_size: .; v_call: TRBV6-2/TRBV6-3; cdr3_length: 15; d_call: TRBD1; j_call: TRBJ2-7; cdr3_nt: TGTGCCAGCAGCAGCAACCGGGACAGTTACTACGAGCAGTACTTC; cdr3_aa: CASSSNRDSYYEQYF
clone_size: .; v_call: TRBV20-1; cdr3_length: 14; d_call: .; j_call: TRBJ1-2; cdr3_nt: TGCAGTGTTTATGAGACCCAACTTGAATATGGCTACACCTTC; cdr3_aa: CSVYETQLEYGYTF
clone_size: .; v_call: TRBV27; cdr3_length: 13; d_call: .; j_call: TRBJ2-7; cdr3_nt: TGTGCCAGCAGTTCGGGAGTAACCTACGAGCAGTACTTC; cdr3_aa: CASSSGVTYEQYF
clone_size: .; v_call: TRBV30; cdr3_length: 15; d_call: TRBD2; j_call: TRBJ2-2; cdr3_nt: TGTGCCTGGAGTCTGACTAGCAGATACACCGGGGAGCTGTTTTTT; cdr3_aa: CAWSLTSRYTGELFF
clone_size: .; v_call: TRBV13; cdr3_length: 14; d_call: .; j_call: TRBJ2-5; cdr3_nt: TGTACCAGCAGCTTAGTTGAGAAGCCGGAGACCCAGTACTTC; cdr3_aa: CTSSLVEKPETQYF
clone_size: .; v_call: TRBV5-6; cdr3_length: 15; d_call: TRBD1; j_call: TRBJ2-7; cdr3_nt: TGTGCCAGCAGCACTACAGGGGGTCCCCCCTACGAGCAGTACTTC; cdr3_aa: CASSTTGGPPYEQYF
clone_size: .; v_call: TRBV5-4; cdr3_length: 15; d_call: TRBD2; j_call: TRBJ2-1; cdr3_nt: TGTGCCAGCAGCCCCTGGACTAGCGGGAGCAATGAGCAGTTCTTC; cdr3_aa: CASSPWTSGSNEQFF
clone_size: .; v_call: TRBV7-8; cdr3_length: 16; d_call: .; j_call: TRBJ1-4; cdr3_nt: TGTGCCAGCAGCTCCCATCCGACAGAGACAAATGAAAAACTGTTTTTT; cdr3_aa: CASSSHPTETNEKLFF
clone_size: .; v_call: TRBV29-1; cdr3_length: 16; d_call: TRBD2; j_call: TRBJ2-3; cdr3_nt: TGCAGCGTGAGGGGGACTAGCGGGAGGGAGGTGGATACGCAGTATTTT; cdr3_aa: CSVRGTSGREVDTQYF
clone_size: .; v_call: TRBV27; cdr3_length: 17; d_call: .; j_call: TRBJ2-1; cdr3_nt: TGTGCCAGCAGTCCCCCCCCCTTAGCGGCCCTAACGGATGAGCAGTTCTTC; cdr3_aa: CASSPPPLAALTDEQFF
clone_size: .; v_call: TRBV5-1; cdr3_length: 17; d_call: TRBD2; j_call: TRBJ2-2; cdr3_nt: TGCGCCAGCAGCTTGTGGACTAGCGGATCTATCACCGGGGAGCTGTTTTTT; cdr3_aa: CASSLWTSGSITGELFF
clone_size: .; v_call: TRBV6-2/TRBV6-3; cdr3_length: 14; d_call: .; j_call: TRBJ2-7; cdr3_nt: TGTGCCAGCAGTCTCCCCCCGGGGACCTACGAGCAGTACTTC; cdr3_aa: CASSLPPGTYEQYF
clone_size: .; v_call: TRBV25-1; cdr3_length: 14; d_call: TRBD2; j_call: TRBJ2-7; cdr3_nt: TGTGCCAGCAGAGGGCTAGCGGGACAGTACGAGCAGTACTTC; cdr3_aa: CASRGLAGQYEQYF
clone_size: once; v_call: TRBV7-9; cdr3_length: 15; d_call: TRBD2; j_call: TRBJ2-1; cdr3_nt: TGTGCCAGCAGCCCCTGGACTAGCCCTACGGGTGAGCAGTTCTTC; cdr3_aa: CASSPWTSPTGEQFF
clone_size: .; v_call: TRBV7-2; cdr3_length: 15; d_call: .; j_call: TRBJ2-7; cdr3_nt: TGTGCCAGCAGCTTAGTCAGCGTGAGCTCCTACGAGCAGTACTTC; cdr3_aa: CASSLVSVSSYEQYF
clone_size: .; v_call: TRBV9; cdr3_length: 18; d_call: TRBD2; j_call: TRBJ2-1; cdr3_nt: TGTGCCAGCAGCGTAGAAGGGGTAGCAGGACCCTACGGGAGGGAGCAGTTCTTC; cdr3_aa: CASSVEGVAGPYGREQFF
clone_size: .; v_call: TRBV7-9; cdr3_length: 15; d_call: TRBD1; j_call: TRBJ1-2; cdr3_nt: TGTGCCAGCAGCGCTAAGACAGGGGGCGGCTATGGCTACACCTTC; cdr3_aa: CASSAKTGGGYGYTF
clone_size: .; v_call: TRBV13; cdr3_length: 15; d_call: TRBD1; j_call: TRBJ2-1; cdr3_nt: TGTGCCAGCAGCCCGGACAGGGGGCGCGAGAATGAGCAGTTCTTC; cdr3_aa: CASSPDRGRENEQFF
clone_size: .; v_call: TRBV3-1; cdr3_length: 15; d_call: .; j_call: TRBJ2-2; cdr3_nt: TGTGCCAGCAGCCAAGAGACATTCAACACCGGGGAGCTGTTTTTT; cdr3_aa: CASSQETFNTGELFF
clone_size: .; v_call: TRBV5-4; cdr3_length: 12; d_call: .; j_call: TRBJ2-1; cdr3_nt: TGTGCCAGCAGCTTATTACGGGATGAGCAGTTCTTC; cdr3_aa: CASSLLRDEQFF
clone_size: .; v_call: TRBV30; cdr3_length: 13; d_call: .; j_call: TRBJ1-1; cdr3_nt: TGTGCCTGGATTGCGGGATACAGACATGAAGCTTTCTTT; cdr3_aa: CAWIAGYRHEAFF
clone_size: few; v_call: TRBV7-2; cdr3_length: 15; d_call: .; j_call: TRBJ2-7; cdr3_nt: TGTGCCAGCAGCTTAGGGGGTCTGGGTAGCTACGAGCAGTACTTC; cdr3_aa: CASSLGGLGSYEQYF
clone_size: once; v_call: TRBV28; cdr3_length: 16; d_call: TRBD1; j_call: TRBJ2-7; cdr3_nt: TGTGCCAGCAGTTTAGGATGGGGACAGGGGAGCCACGAGCAGTACTTC; cdr3_aa: CASSLGWGQGSHEQYF
clone_size: .; v_call: TRBV20-1; cdr3_length: 11; d_call: .; j_call: TRBJ2-7; cdr3_nt: TGCAGTGCCAGGGTAATGTACGAGCAGTACTTC; cdr3_aa: CSARVMYEQYF
clone_size: few; v_call: TRBV27; cdr3_length: 15; d_call: .; j_call: TRBJ2-7; cdr3_nt: TGTGCCAGCAGTCTGGATACAGGGGACTTTCGAGAGCAGTACTTC; cdr3_aa: CASSLDTGDFREQYF
clone_size: .; v_call: TRBV5-6; cdr3_length: 16; d_call: .; j_call: TRBJ2-2; cdr3_nt: TGTGCCAGCAGCTTGGGGACTACCCCCGGCACCGGGGAGCTGTTTTTT; cdr3_aa: CASSLGTTPGTGELFF
clone_size: .; v_call: TRBV14; cdr3_length: 15; d_call: .; j_call: TRBJ2-7; cdr3_nt: TGTGCCAGCAGCCCTCCGGGCAGGTATCCCTACGAGCAGTACTTC; cdr3_aa: CASSPPGRYPYEQYF
clone_size: .; v_call: TRBV11-2; cdr3_length: 13; d_call: .; j_call: TRBJ2-5; cdr3_nt: TGTGCCAGCAGCTTTTCAGGTCAAGAGACCCAGTACTTC; cdr3_aa: CASSFSGQETQYF
clone_size: .; v_call: TRBV27; cdr3_length: 16; d_call: TRBD2; j_call: TRBJ2-3; cdr3_nt: TGTGCCAGCAGTTCCTCCGGGACTAGCGCCCCAGATACGCAGTATTTT; cdr3_aa: CASSSSGTSAPDTQYF
clone_size: .; v_call: TRBV5-4; cdr3_length: 18; d_call: .; j_call: TRBJ2-2; cdr3_nt: TGTGCCAGCAGCTTGAGGACTCCCCCCGCGGGGAACACCGGGGAGCTGTTTTTT; cdr3_aa: CASSLRTPPAGNTGELFF
clone_size: .; v_call: TRBV12-3/TRBV12-4; cdr3_length: 16; d_call: .; j_call: TRBJ1-1; cdr3_nt: TGTGCCAGCAGTTTAACCTCAATGCGGGGGAACACTGAAGCTTTCTTT; cdr3_aa: CASSLTSMRGNTEAFF
clone_size: few; v_call: TRBV6-5; cdr3_length: 15; d_call: TRBD1; j_call: TRBJ1-4; cdr3_nt: TGTGCCAGCAGTTGGGGGACAGGGGGTCAAGAAAAACTGTTTTTT; cdr3_aa: CASSWGTGGQEKLFF
clone_size: .; v_call: TRBV30; cdr3_length: 12; d_call: .; j_call: TRBJ2-3; cdr3_nt: TGTGCCTGGAGTGTAACTCCAGATACGCAGTATTTT; cdr3_aa: CAWSVTPDTQYF